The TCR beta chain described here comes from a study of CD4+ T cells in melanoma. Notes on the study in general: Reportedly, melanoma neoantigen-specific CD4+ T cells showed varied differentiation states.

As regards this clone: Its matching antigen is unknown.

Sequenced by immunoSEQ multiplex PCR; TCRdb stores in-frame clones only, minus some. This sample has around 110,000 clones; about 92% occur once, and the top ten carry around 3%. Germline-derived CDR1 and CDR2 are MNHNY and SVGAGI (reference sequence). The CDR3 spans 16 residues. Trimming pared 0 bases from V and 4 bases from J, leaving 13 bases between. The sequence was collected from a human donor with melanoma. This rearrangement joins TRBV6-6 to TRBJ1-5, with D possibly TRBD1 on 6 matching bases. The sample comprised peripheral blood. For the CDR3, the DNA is TGTGCCAGCAGTTACTCGGTCAGGGGTGGGAATCAGCCCCAGCATTTT. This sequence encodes CASSYSVRGGNQPQHF.